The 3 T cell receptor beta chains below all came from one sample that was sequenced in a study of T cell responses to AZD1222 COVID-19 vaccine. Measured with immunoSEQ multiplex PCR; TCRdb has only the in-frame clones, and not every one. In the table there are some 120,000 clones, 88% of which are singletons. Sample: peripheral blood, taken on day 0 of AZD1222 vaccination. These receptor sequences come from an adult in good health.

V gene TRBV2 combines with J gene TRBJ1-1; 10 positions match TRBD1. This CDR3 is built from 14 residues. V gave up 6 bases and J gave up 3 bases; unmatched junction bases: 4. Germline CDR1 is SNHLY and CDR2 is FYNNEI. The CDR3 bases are TGTGCCAGCAGGGAGGACAGGGGGGACACTGAAGCTTTCTTT. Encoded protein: CASREDRGDTEAFF.

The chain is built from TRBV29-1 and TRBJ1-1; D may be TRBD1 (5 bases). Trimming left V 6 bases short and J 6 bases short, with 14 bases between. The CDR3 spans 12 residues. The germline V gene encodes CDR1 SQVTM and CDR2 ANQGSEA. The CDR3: CSVGGGSAEAFF. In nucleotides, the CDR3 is TGCAGCGTCGGGGGGGGTTCCGCTGAAGCTTTCTTT.

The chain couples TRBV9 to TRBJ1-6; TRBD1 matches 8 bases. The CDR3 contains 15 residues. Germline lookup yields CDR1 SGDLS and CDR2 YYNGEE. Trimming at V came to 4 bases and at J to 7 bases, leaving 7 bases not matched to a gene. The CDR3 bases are TGTGCCAGCAGCCCACAGGGGGGTAGCAATTCACCCCTCCACTTT. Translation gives CASSPQGGSNSPLHF.